This T cell receptor (beta chain) appears in the sequencing data of a study of T cell responses to AZD1222 COVID-19 vaccine. Using immunoSEQ multiplex PCR, the repertoire was profiled, and TCRdb retains in-frame clones only, with some absent. Among approximately 180,000 clones, around nine tenths were seen once, and the ten largest hold approximately 8%. CDR1 is MNHEY, CDR2 SVGAGI, per germline. The CDR3 loop spans 13 amino acids. Trimming stripped 0 bases from V and 8 bases from J, with 10 bases between. The source of this sequence is an adult in good health. The gene calls are TRBV6-5 and TRBJ1-1; D might be TRBD1 (5 bases). This material consisted of peripheral blood, taken on day 0 of AZD1222 vaccination. This chain's CDR3 is CASSYSRAGEAFF. The CDR3 DNA reads as TGTGCCAGCAGTTACTCCCGGGCAGGGGAAGCTTTCTTT.